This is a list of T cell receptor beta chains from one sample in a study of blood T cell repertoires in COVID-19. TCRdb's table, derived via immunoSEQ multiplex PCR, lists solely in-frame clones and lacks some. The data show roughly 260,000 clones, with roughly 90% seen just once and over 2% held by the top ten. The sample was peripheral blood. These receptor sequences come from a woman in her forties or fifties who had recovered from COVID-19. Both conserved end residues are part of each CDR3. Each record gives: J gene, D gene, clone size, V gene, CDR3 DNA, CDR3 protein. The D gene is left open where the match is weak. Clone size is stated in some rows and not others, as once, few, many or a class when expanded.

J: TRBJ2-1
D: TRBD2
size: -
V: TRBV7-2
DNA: TGTGCCAGCAGCTTCGGGAAGGGCGGGAGGTTCTACAATGAGCAGTTCTTC
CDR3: CASSFGKGGRFYNEQFF

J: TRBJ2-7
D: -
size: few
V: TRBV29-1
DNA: TGCAGCGTGAGATTAGCGGATGCCTCCTACGAGCAGTACTTC
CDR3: CSVRLADASYEQYF

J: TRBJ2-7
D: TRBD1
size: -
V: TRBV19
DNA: TGTGCCAGTAGGCCCGGGACAGGGTTCTACGAGCAGTACTTC
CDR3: CASRPGTGFYEQYF

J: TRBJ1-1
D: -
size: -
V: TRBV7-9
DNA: TGTGCCAGCAGCTTAGCGCGAATACAGTGGACAGAAAAGAACACTGAAGCTTTCTTT
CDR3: CASSLARIQWTEKNTEAFF

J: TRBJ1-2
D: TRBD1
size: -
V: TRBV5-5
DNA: TGTGCCAGCAGCTTGTTACTCCGGGACAGGGTTTTGGGCTATGGCTACACCTTC
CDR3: CASSLLLRDRVLGYGYTF

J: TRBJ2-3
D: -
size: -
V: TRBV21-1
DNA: TGTGCCAGCAGCAAAGGAAGGGTCGGGAACTACTACCATACGCAGTATTTT
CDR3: CASSKGRVGNYYHTQYF

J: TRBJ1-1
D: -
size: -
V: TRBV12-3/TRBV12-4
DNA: TGTGCCAGCAGTGTAGCAATGGAGATGGAGGCTTTCTTT
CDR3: CASSVAMEMEAFF

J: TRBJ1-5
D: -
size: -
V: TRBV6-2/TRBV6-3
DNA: TGTGCCAGCAGTTCATTGGGTGTCGTGGGGGGTTGGAAGCATTTT
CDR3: CASSSLGVVGGWKHF

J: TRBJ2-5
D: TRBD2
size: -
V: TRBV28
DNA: TGTGCCAGCAGTGGGACTAGCGGGAGTGGGCAGACCCAGTACTTC
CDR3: CASSGTSGSGQTQYF

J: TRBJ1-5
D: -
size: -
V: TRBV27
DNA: TGTGCCAGCAGTTTACAGGGCAGCAATCAGCCCCAGCATTTT
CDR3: CASSLQGSNQPQHF

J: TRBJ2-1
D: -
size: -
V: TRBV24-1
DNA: TGTGCCACCAGTGTGGACAATTACAATGAGCAGTTCTTC
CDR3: CATSVDNYNEQFF

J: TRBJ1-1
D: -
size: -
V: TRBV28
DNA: TGTGCCAGCAGCCCGGGACAGAACACTGAAGCTTTCTTT
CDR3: CASSPGQNTEAFF

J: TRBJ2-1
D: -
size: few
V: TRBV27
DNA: TGTGCCAGCAGTTCCCCCCTCTTCCTCCGACTCAATGAGCAGTTCTTC
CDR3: CASSSPLFLRLNEQFF

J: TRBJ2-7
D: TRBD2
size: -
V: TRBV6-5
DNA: TGTGCCAGCAGGGATAGCGGGAGTTCCTACGAGCAGTACTTC
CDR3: CASRDSGSSYEQYF

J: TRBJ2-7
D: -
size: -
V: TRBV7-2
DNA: TGTGCCAGCAGCTTAGAGGCCTCACAGAACTACGAGCAGTACTTC
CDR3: CASSLEASQNYEQYF

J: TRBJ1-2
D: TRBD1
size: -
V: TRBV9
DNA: TGTGCCAGCAGCTCCGGACAGGGAAGGGTGTATGGCTACACCTTC
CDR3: CASSSGQGRVYGYTF

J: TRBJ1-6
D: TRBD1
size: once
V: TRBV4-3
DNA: TGCGCCAGCAGCCAAGCCCACCCGGGACAGAGGCATTCACCCCTCCACTTT
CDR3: CASSQAHPGQRHSPLHF

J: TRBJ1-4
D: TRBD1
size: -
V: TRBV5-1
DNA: TGCGCCAGCAGCTTGGAGGGACAGTATAATGAAAAACTGTTTTTT
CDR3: CASSLEGQYNEKLFF

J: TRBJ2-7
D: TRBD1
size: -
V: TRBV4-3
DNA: TGCGCCAGCAGCCAAGAAGGGACAGGGGGCGCCGAGCAGTACTTC
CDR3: CASSQEGTGGAEQYF

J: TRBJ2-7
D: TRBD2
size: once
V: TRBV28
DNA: TGTGCCAGCGGGCGCGGGAGTTCCTACGAGCAGTACTTC
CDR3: CASGRGSSYEQYF

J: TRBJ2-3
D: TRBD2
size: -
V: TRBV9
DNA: TGTGCCAGCAGCTCCCGACTAGCGGGAGGAGATACGCAGTATTTT
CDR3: CASSSRLAGGDTQYF

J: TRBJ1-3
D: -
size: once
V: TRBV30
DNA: TGTGCCTGTTCCTCGGGGGTCCCGAGACGCTCTGGAAACACCATATATTTT
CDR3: CACSSGVPRRSGNTIYF

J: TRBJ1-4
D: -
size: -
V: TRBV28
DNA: TGTGCCAGCAGCCTGCCCCGCACCCAAGAGGAAAAACTGTTTTTT
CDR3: CASSLPRTQEEKLFF

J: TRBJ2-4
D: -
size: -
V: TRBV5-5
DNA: TGTGCCAGCAGCTTTAGTGACAGGGTCCGGGGGGCCAAAAACATTCAGTACTTC
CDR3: CASSFSDRVRGAKNIQYF

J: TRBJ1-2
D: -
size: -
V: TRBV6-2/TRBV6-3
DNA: TGTGCCAGCAGTTACAGCAACTATGGCTACACCTTC
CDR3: CASSYSNYGYTF

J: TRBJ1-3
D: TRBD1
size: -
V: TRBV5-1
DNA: TGCGCCAGCAGCTTGGCAGGGGGTTCCGGAAACACCATATATTTT
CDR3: CASSLAGGSGNTIYF

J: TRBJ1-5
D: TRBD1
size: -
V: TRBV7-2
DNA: TGTGCCAGCAGCCTTGGACAGGGAATCAGAACCCAGCATTTT
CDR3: CASSLGQGIRTQHF

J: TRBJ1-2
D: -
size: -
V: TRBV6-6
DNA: TGTGCCAGCAGTTACTCGTCCGTCTATGGCTACACCTTC
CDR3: CASSYSSVYGYTF

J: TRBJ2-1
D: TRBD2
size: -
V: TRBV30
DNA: TGTGCCTGGCGCGACTTATTTAAACTAGCGGGAGCGGATGAGCAGTTCTTC
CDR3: CAWRDLFKLAGADEQFF

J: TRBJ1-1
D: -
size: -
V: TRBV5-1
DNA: TGCGCCAGCAGCTCCGGGATCCTACAAGTGGGGGGGACTGAAGCTTTCTTT
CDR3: CASSSGILQVGGTEAFF

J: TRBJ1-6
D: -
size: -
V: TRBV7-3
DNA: TGTGCCAGCAGCTTAACGGGCGGGGGGGATTCACCCCTCCACTTT
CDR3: CASSLTGGGDSPLHF

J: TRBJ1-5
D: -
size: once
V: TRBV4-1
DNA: TGCGCCAGCAGCCAAGTGACATTTAATCAGCCCCAGCATTTT
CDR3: CASSQVTFNQPQHF

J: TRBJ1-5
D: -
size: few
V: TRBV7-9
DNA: TGTGCCAGCAGCTTCGGCGGGGACCAGCATTTT
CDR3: CASSFGGDQHF

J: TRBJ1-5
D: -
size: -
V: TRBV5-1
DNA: TGCGCCAGCAGCTTGAACAGCTCCCCTAATCAGCCCCAGCATTTT
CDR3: CASSLNSSPNQPQHF